Listed here is a single T cell receptor beta chain. The CDR3 loop spans 15 amino acids. V shed 2 bases, J shed 5 bases, and the junction held 6 bases outside the gene matches. The TCRbeta library was prepared with unique molecular identifiers. Each CDR3 protein gets one entry after TCRdb re-called the PCR reads with MiXCR. The sample holds 600,000 to 700,000 distinct CDR3 sequences, 16% seen once. The data stem from a study of T-cell reconstitution after alpha-beta-depleted transplantation in children. The V and J genes are TRBV12-3 or TRBV12-4 and TRBJ2-3; TRBD1 agrees at 8 bases. The origin of this receptor is a human donor who donated a stem cell graft to a child with acute myeloid leukemia. Sequenced here: PBMCs from the stem cell graft donor, sampled from the stem cell graft. The CDR3 nucleotides are TGTGCCAGCAGTTTACAGGGGGCGCCAGGAGATACGCAGTATTTT. Protein: CASSLQGAPGDTQYF.